This T cell receptor (beta chain) was profiled in a study of T-cell reconstitution after alpha-beta-depleted transplantation in children (dated by TCRdb to about 2016). Background on the whole study: Using TCR repertoire profiling, the study followed T-cell immune reconstitution in a quantitative way in children after TCRalphabeta/CD19-depleted allogeneic hematopoietic cell transplantation.

Cut back by 0 bases and 2 bases, the V and J ends lie 9 bases apart. The CDR3 runs 15 residues from the cysteine to the phenylalanine. Only the CDR3 DNA is retained, 45 bases long and in frame from the first base. The germline V gene gives CDR1 as ENHRY and CDR2 as SYGVKD. About this clonotype: No antigen is known for it. One base away there is no much larger clone; base qualities are not given.

The method was PCR. TCRdb names Illumina HiSeq 2500 as the instrument used. To normalize quantification of the TCRbeta repertoire, the TCR libraries were built with molecular barcoding that relied on unique molecular identifiers. TCRdb reran the public reads through fastp at Q25 and MiXCR, keeping productive beta chains. All rows with the same CDR3 protein become a single entry with the most common DNA and genes. A total of about 410,000 distinct CDR3 sequences appear in this sample, about 20% of them only once. The ten top clones hold about 3.8% of the sample. Sequenced here: PBMCs from the stem cell graft donor, sampled from the stem cell graft. The rearranged segments are TRBV10-3 and TRBJ2-3, with the D gene uncertain. This TCR was sampled from a human donor who donated a stem cell graft to a child with acute myeloid leukemia. In nucleotides, the sequence is TGTGCCATCAGTGAGTCTTGGCGGTACACAGATACGCAGTATTTT. It specifies CAISESWRYTDTQYF.